These 23 T cell receptor beta chains share one sample of origin, sequenced in a study of Ad26.COV2.S vaccination and SARS-CoV-2 variants. The treatment denotes: over 15 received Ad26.COV2.S at low or high dose, single or two shots; roughly 5 received placebo; per-sample allocation not given. Sampling was performed 63 days after the first vaccine or placebo injection. TCRdb's table, derived via immunoSEQ multiplex PCR, lists solely in-frame clones and lacks some. The sample carries hundreds of thousands of clones, around 90% recorded once. Sample: peripheral blood, taken in a trial of Ad26.COV2.S vaccine versus placebo. These TCRs come from a person between 18 and 65 years old who received the Ad26.COV2.S COVID-19 vaccine or a placebo.

This chain uses TRBV19 with TRBJ1-4, with 7 bases fitting TRBD1. This CDR3 has 15 residues. J was trimmed by 4 bases and V by 4 bases; bases with no gene match: 6. Germline CDR1 reads LNHDA; CDR2 reads SQIVND (reference sequence). CDR3: CASSTGTAINEKLFF. The CDR3 DNA is TGTGCCAGTAGTACCGGGACAGCCATTAATGAAAAACTGTTTTTT.

The chain is built from TRBV4-3 and TRBJ1-4; D may be TRBD1 (5 bases). CDR1 and CDR2 from the germline V gene are LGHNA and YSLEER. The CDR3 sequence is 17 residues long. The V gene lost 1 base and the J gene lost 6 bases, with 18 bases spanning the gap. CDR3 amino acids: CASSQGPSGTSDEKLFF. CDR3 sequence (DNA): TGCGCCAGCAGCCAAGGGCCCAGTGGGACCTCCGATGAAAAACTGTTTTTT.

This sequence joins TRBV19 and TRBJ2-5, with 11 bases aligning to TRBD1. V dropped 5 bases and J dropped 5; count of bases not matched to a gene: 13. This CDR3 has 17 amino acids. The germline CDR1 and CDR2 sequences are LNHDA and SQIVND (reference sequence). For the CDR3, the DNA is TGTGCCAGTAGTTTTACCTCCGGGACAGGGGGAGTCGAGACCCAGTACTTC. As protein: CASSFTSGTGGVETQYF.

V usage is TRBV9 and J usage is TRBJ1-2; TRBD1 is a possible D gene (5 bases). V shed 0 bases and J shed 3 bases, with 12 bases lying between them. The CDR3 has 15 residues. Germline V CDR1 and CDR2: SGDLS, YYNGEE. This CDR3 is CASSVEAGSYYGYTF. CDR3 coding DNA: TGTGCCAGCAGCGTAGAGGCAGGGTCGTACTATGGCTACACCTTC.

The chain couples TRBV7-2 to TRBJ2-1, with 11 positions matching TRBD2. The CDR3 covers 15 residues. V was pared by 7 bases and J by 1 base, with 3 bases of the junction left unmatched. Per the germline V gene, CDR1 is SGHTA and CDR2 is FQGNSA. The CDR3, as DNA: TGTGCCAGCACCCGGACTAGCGGGTCCTACAATGAGCAGTTCTTC. It is translated as CASTRTSGSYNEQFF.

This rearrangement joins TRBV7-2 to TRBJ1-5, with 7 nucleotides matching TRBD1. Germline V CDR1 and CDR2: SGHTA, FQGNSA. The junction had 7 bases not matched to a gene; V was cut back by 1 base and J by 4 bases. The CDR3 spans 16 residues. CDR3 DNA: TGTGCCAGCAGCTTAGGGCGGCCAGGGGGTAATCAGCCCCAGCATTTT. It specifies CASSLGRPGGNQPQHF.

This clone has only a few counts. The chain employs TRBV19 and TRBJ1-6; 10 bases are a match to TRBD1. CDR3 length equals 15 residues. V lost 5 bases, J lost 7 bases, and 5 bases stayed unmatched. Germline V gene data show CDR1 as LNHDA and CDR2 as SQIVND (reference sequence). The CDR3 DNA is TGTGCCAGTAGTTTTGGACAGGGGGGAAATTCACCCCTCCACTTT. Translated: CASSFGQGGNSPLHF.

The CDR3: CASSERAGANQPQHF. The DNA of the CDR3 is TGTGCCAGCAGCGAGCGGGCGGGGGCAAATCAGCCCCAGCATTTT. J is TRBJ1-5 and V is TRBV7-6; a possible D gene is TRBD1 (6 bases). Germline V gene sequence: CDR1 SGHVS, CDR2 FNYEAQ. The length of the CDR3 is 15 residues. The V end lost 5 bases, the J end lost 4 bases, and 15 bases lay between the germline ends.

The V gene is TRBV4-3, the J gene TRBJ1-1, with unresolved D. The germline gives CDR1 LGHNA, CDR2 YSLEER. Trimming shortened V by 4 bases and J by 7 bases, and 16 bases separated the two germline ends. The CDR3 spans 14 residues. This chain's CDR3 is CASSPPGSKREAFF. The DNA of the CDR3 is TGCGCCAGCAGCCCACCCGGCAGCAAACGTGAAGCTTTCTTT.

The table lists this clone with a count of one. This chain connects TRBV24-1 to TRBJ2-3, with D perhaps TRBD1 (5 bases). Germline CDR1 is KGHDR and CDR2 is SFDVKD. Trimming removed 5 bases from V and 2 bases from J, with 10 bases in between. CDR3 size: 14 residues. In DNA form, the CDR3 reads TGTGCCACCAGTGGGGGCTTAGACACAGATACGCAGTATTTT. This translates into CATSGGLDTDTQYF.

J is TRBJ1-6 and V is TRBV7-8; D call uncertain. Trimming took 1 base from V and 6 from J, leaving 10 bases between them. The CDR3 is 15 amino acids. Germline CDR1 SGHVS, CDR2 FQNEAQ. CDR3: CASSLGSPINSPLHF. The CDR3 bases are TGTGCCAGCAGCTTAGGTTCACCCATTAATTCACCCCTCCACTTT.

J is TRBJ1-1 and V is TRBV18; 9 bases are a match to TRBD1. The CDR3 sequence is 15 residues long. Germline V gene data show CDR1 as KGHSH and CDR2 as LQKENI. The trim removed 6 bases at V and 0 bases at J, leaving 5 bases unmatched. The CDR3 here is CASSPTGGMNTEAFF. The CDR3 nucleotides read TGTGCCAGCTCCCCCACAGGGGGCATGAACACTGAAGCTTTCTTT. The whole variable domain, filled in from reference TRBV18 and TRBJ1-1, reads NAGVMQNPRHLVRRRGQEARLRCSPMKGHSHVYWYRQLPEEGLKFMVYLQKENIIDESGMPKERFSAEFPKEGPSILRIQQVVRGDSAAYFCASSPTGGMNTEAFFGQGTRLTVV.

The gene calls are TRBV19 and TRBJ2-5; 7 nucleotides line up with TRBD1. This CDR3 comprises 14 residues. The V segment lost 5 bases and the J segment 1 base; nucleotides outside the gene matches: 4. Germline CDR1 reads LNHDA; CDR2 reads SQIVND (reference sequence). The DNA of the CDR3 is TGTGCCAGTAGTCAAAACAGGGGCCAAGAGACCCAGTACTTC. Translation: CASSQNRGQETQYF.

This clone was observed a handful of times. This sequence joins TRBV6-5 and TRBJ1-2; D call uncertain. Trimming removed 3 bases at V and 0 bases at J, with 11 bases between. CDR3 length equals 15 residues. Per the germline V gene, CDR1 is MNHEY and CDR2 is SVGAGI. The CDR3 DNA sequence: TGTGCCAGCAGTTATAATCGTGTAGCTAACTATGGCTACACCTTC. Protein product: CASSYNRVANYGYTF.

In this sample, this clone turned up once. This chain joins TRBV5-1 and TRBJ1-4; the match to TRBD1 covers 9 bases. The CDR3 totals 16 residues. Trimming removed 5 bases from V and 6 bases from J; junction bases left unmatched: 11. CDR1 SGHRS and CDR2 YFSETQ come from the germline V gene. CDR3 in DNA: TGCGCCAGCAGACCAACCGGGACAGGGAATGATGAAAAACTGTTTTTT. This encodes CASRPTGTGNDEKLFF.

This clone occurred once. This rearrangement joins TRBV4-1 to TRBJ2-7, with D perhaps matching TRBD2 (6 bases). The length of the CDR3 is 11 residues. Germline CDR1 and CDR2: MGHRA and YSYEKL. Trimming removed 3 bases from V and 6 bases from J, with 6 bases in between. This CDR3 is CASSHGSEQYF. As DNA, the CDR3 is TGCGCCAGCAGCCACGGGAGCGAGCAGTACTTC.

The chain uses TRBV7-9 and TRBJ1-2; possible D gene TRBD1, 5 bases. V lost 8 bases and J lost 7, with 23 bases in between. The CDR3 is 15 residues long. The germline gives CDR1 SEHNR, CDR2 FQNEAQ (reference sequence). As DNA, the CDR3 is TGTGCCAGCGCTACCAATGGGGACCTAAGTGGTGGCTACACCTTC. It codes for CASATNGDLSGGYTF.

Concerning this clone: Compared with germline, one end of the junction differs, possibly owing to a read error. The chain carries TRBV27 and TRBJ2-1; TRBD2 is a possible D gene (6 bases). The CDR3 length is 14 residues. Germline values: CDR1 MNHEY, CDR2 SMNVEV (reference sequence). The CDR3 nucleotides are TGTGCCAGCACTTTACTGCGGGGAACCAATGAGCAGTTCTTC. Its protein is CASTLLRGTNEQFF.

This clone appeared once. The chain employs TRBV19 and TRBJ2-5; TRBD2 agrees at 9 bases. The CDR3 totals 16 residues. The junction had 9 bases not matched to a gene; V was cut back by 3 bases and J by 4 bases. CDR1 and CDR2 from the germline V gene are LNHDA and SQIVND (reference sequence). CDR3 in DNA: TGTGCCAGTAGTATTCGGAGCGGGGGGTTGATAGAGACCCAGTACTTC. This encodes CASSIRSGGLIETQYF.

This chain connects TRBV5-6 to TRBJ2-5; D not resolved. V shed 0 bases and J shed 5 bases, with 8 bases lying between them. In germline, CDR1 is SGHDT, CDR2 YYEEEE. This CDR3 has 13 residues. CDR3 region: CASSLGHGETQYF. CDR3 nucleotides: TGTGCCAGCAGCTTGGGCCACGGGGAGACCCAGTACTTC. The whole variable domain, filled in from reference TRBV5-6 and TRBJ2-5, reads DAGVTQSPTHLIKTRGQQVTLRCSPKSGHDTVSWYQQALGQGPQFIFQYYEEEERQRGNFPDRFSGHQFPNYSSELNVNALLLGDSALYLCASSLGHGETQYFGPGTRLLVL.

V and J are TRBV16 and TRBJ1-5; D remains unclear. V was clipped by 5 bases and J by 3 bases, with 14 bases between them. Per the germline V gene, CDR1 is KGHSY and CDR2 is FQNENV. This CDR3 spans 15 amino acids. The CDR3 DNA reads as TGTGCCAGCAGCTCAACCCCGGGCCACAATCAGCCCCAGCATTTT. It encodes CASSSTPGHNQPQHF.

The chain links TRBV7-6 to TRBJ2-1; D not certain. Germline V lookup: CDR1 SGHVS, CDR2 FNYEAQ. The CDR3 is 16 amino acids. Between the trimmed V and J ends, which lost 8 bases and 4 bases, there was a span of 21 bases. The CDR3 protein is CASLTDGPPRYNEQFF. DNA for the CDR3: TGTGCCAGCTTAACGGATGGGCCACCCCGGTACAATGAGCAGTTCTTC.

This sequence joins TRBV11-3 and TRBJ2-1, with TRBD2 as a possible D gene (5 bases). CDR3 length equals 13 residues. CDR1 and CDR2 from the germline V gene are SGHNT and YENEEA. Trimming removed 1 base from V and 8 bases from J, with 9 bases in between. This CDR3 is CASSLAAEDEQFF. CDR3 DNA: TGTGCCAGCAGCTTAGCGGCGGAGGATGAGCAGTTCTTC.